What follows is one TCR beta chain and its context. Deletions cut 1 base from V and 4 bases from J, with 16 bases between. The CDR3 sequence is 16 residues long. The germline gives CDR1 LGHDT, CDR2 YNNKEL (reference sequence). In the original workflow: How many nucleated cells were present was estimated from reference gene primer amplification. The protocol was immunoSEQ multiplex PCR, while the TCRdb copy is restricted to in-frame clones and leaves out a portion. Clonal size and the V and J genes are those of that table, whereas D and trimming came from the DNA. The table records roughly 230,000 clones, approximately 80% of them present only once. These data come from a study of blood T cell repertoires in COVID-19. Study details: Some COVID-19 samples were acute and others convalescent; all came from the United States, Italy and Spain. From T cells, B-cell-depleted T cells, or PBMCs came the material, which was cDNA or gDNA.

V and J are TRBV3-1 (or the pseudogene TRBV3-2) and TRBJ1-2; D may be TRBD1 (5 bases). This clonotype was sampled from a woman in her forties or fifties with acute or convalescent COVID-19. Sequenced input: peripheral blood. CDR3 amino acids: CASSQGGREGFYGYTF. The CDR3 coding sequence is TGTGCCAGCAGCCAAGGTGGCAGGGAGGGTTTCTATGGCTACACCTTC.